This entry describes one T cell receptor (beta chain). This table comes from immunoSEQ multiplex PCR, and its TCRdb copy is limited to in-frame clones, with some not included. Of more than 60,000 clones listed, 82% are singletons. This sample was taken from a study of blood T cell repertoires in COVID-19. There are 15 residues in the CDR3. Trimming took 3 bases from V and 6 from J, leaving 21 bases between them. From germline, CDR1 is DFQATT and CDR2 SNEGSKA (reference sequence). Sequencing was performed on peripheral blood. The gene calls are TRBV20-1 and TRBJ2-7, with D possibly matching TRBD2 (7 bases). The clonotype originates from a man in his fifties or sixties with acute or convalescent COVID-19. The CDR3, as DNA: TGCAGTGCTAGTGAGGGGGGGCGCGAGTACGGCGAGCAGTACTTC. As protein: CSASEGGREYGEQYF.